This passage covers 18 T cell receptor beta chains from one sample sequenced in a study of neurological immune-mediated disorders. TCRdb recomputed calls from the 5' RACE reads with MiXCR, one row per CDR3 protein. Of approximately 100,000 distinct CDR3 sequences in the sample, approximately 11% were seen once. The time point: longitudinal time-point 3. The sequenced sample was PBMCs. Every receptor here comes from a female donor with HTLV-1-associated myelopathy (HAM/TSP).

About this clonotype itself: Compared with germline, one end of the junction differs, possibly owing to a read error. The CDR3 DNA sequence: TGCGCCAGCAGCCACGGCGGGGGAAACACCACATATTTT. It specifies CASSHGGGNTTYF. The chain has TRBV5-1 and TRBJ1-3, with TRBD1 as a possible D gene (5 bases). Germline V gene lookup returns CDR1 SGHRS and CDR2 YFSETQ. CDR3 length equals 13 residues.

This clonotype has ten or more counts. The V and J genes are TRBV20-1 and TRBJ2-1; TRBD2 aligns across 9 bases. Germline-derived CDR1 and CDR2 are DFQATT and SNEGSKA (reference sequence). This CDR3 is 16 amino acids long. The V segment lost 6 bases and the J segment 0 bases; nucleotides outside the gene matches: 9. CDR3: CSAPARGGPSYNEQFF. The DNA of the CDR3 is TGCAGTGCGCCCGCGCGGGGGGGGCCCTCCTACAATGAGCAGTTCTTC.

This clonotype was counted at least ten times. This chain connects TRBV10-3 to TRBJ2-7; TRBD1 matches 8 bases. The trim removed 3 bases at V and 7 bases at J, leaving 8 bases unmatched. CDR1 and CDR2 (germline): ENHRY, SYGVKD. The CDR3 sequence is 14 residues long. This CDR3 reads CAISDTGGTGEQYF. CDR3 in DNA: TGTGCCATCAGTGATACAGGGGGTACAGGAGAGCAGTACTTC.

The table lists this clonotype with many counts. The chain employs TRBV11-2 and TRBJ2-7; the D call may be TRBD1 or TRBD2 (5 bases each). CDR3 length: 14 amino acids. Germline-derived CDR1 and CDR2 are SGHAT and FQNNGV. Trimming took 1 base from V and 5 from J, leaving 12 bases between them. This CDR3 is CASSLAGRDHEQYF. DNA for the CDR3: TGTGCCAGCAGCTTAGCGGGCAGGGACCACGAGCAGTACTTC.

In this sample, this clonotype turned up a few times. The chain is built from TRBV5-1 and TRBJ2-2, with a possible D match to TRBD1 (6 bases). Germline V gives CDR1 SGHRS, CDR2 YFSETQ. The CDR3 sequence is 14 residues long. V shed 6 bases and J shed 0 bases, with 9 bases lying between them. The CDR3 sequence: CASTDRPNTGELFF. In nucleotides, the CDR3 is TGCGCCAGCACGGACAGACCGAACACCGGGGAGCTGTTTTTT.

Ten or more counts support this clonotype. The rearrangement uses TRBV7-3 and TRBJ2-1; D might be TRBD2 (6 bases). CDR1 SGHTA and CDR2 FQGTGA come from the germline V gene. Trimming cost V 1 base and J 5 bases, with 15 bases left between them. The CDR3 runs 16 residues. As DNA, the CDR3 is TGTGCCAGCAGCTTAATGGTAGCGGCGATAAACAATGAGCAGTTCTTC. Translation: CASSLMVAAINNEQFF.

This clonotype was seen only a few times. J is TRBJ1-1 and V is TRBV5-1, with a possible D match to TRBD1 (5 bases). This CDR3 contains 14 residues. Germline V gene lookup returns CDR1 SGHRS and CDR2 YFSETQ. The ends were cut back, 2 bases at V and 5 bases at J, with 13 bases in the middle. For the CDR3, the DNA is TGCGCCAGCAGCTTTCAGGGTCTAGGGACTGAAGCTTTCTTT. It is translated as CASSFQGLGTEAFF.

This clonotype was counted ten times or more. The rearrangement uses TRBV14 and TRBJ2-6; TRBD1 agrees at 8 bases. The junction had 7 bases not matched to a gene; V was cut back by 4 bases and J by 2 bases. CDR3 length equals 17 residues. The germline CDR1 and CDR2 sequences are SGHDN and FVKESK. This CDR3 is CASSPWTGKAGANVLTF. The CDR3 nucleotides read TGTGCCAGCAGCCCGTGGACAGGGAAAGCTGGGGCCAACGTCCTGACTTTC. The complete variable domain, with remaining parts taken from reference TRBV14 and TRBJ2-6, reads EAGVTQFPSHSVIEKGQTVTLRCDPISGHDNLYWYRRVMGKEIKFLLHFVKESKQDESGMPNNRFLAERTGGTYSTLKVQPAELEDSGVYFCASSPWTGKAGANVLTFGAGSRLTVL.

This clonotype occurred many times. The chain couples TRBV3-1 to TRBJ2-3, with D possibly TRBD1 on 5 matching bases. Germline V gene sequence: CDR1 LGHDT, CDR2 YNNKEL (reference sequence). The CDR3 spans 13 residues. V was pared by 4 bases and J by 4 bases, with 9 bases between. CDR3 sequence reads: CASSPGRPDTQYF. CDR3 DNA: TGTGCCAGCAGCCCAGGGCGGCCAGATACGCAGTATTTT.

This chain uses TRBV5-1 with TRBJ2-2; TRBD1 aligns across 9 bases. The CDR3 has 13 amino acids. The ends lost 9 bases at V and 3 bases at J; junction bases unmatched: 3. From germline, CDR1 is SGHRS and CDR2 YFSETQ. DNA of the CDR3: TGCGCCAACCGGGACAGGGACACCGGGGAGCTGTTTTTT. Protein: CANRDRDTGELFF.

This clonotype was observed a few times. The rearrangement uses TRBV20-1 and TRBJ2-6; D not resolved. Germline V gene data show CDR1 as DFQATT and CDR2 as SNEGSKA (reference sequence). Trimming left V 0 bases short and J 3 bases short, with 6 bases between. CDR3 length: 14 amino acids. CDR3 loop: CSARDQSGANVLTF. CDR3 nucleotides: TGCAGTGCTAGAGATCAAAGTGGGGCCAACGTCCTGACTTTC.

This clonotype was found many times. This chain joins TRBV5-1 and TRBJ2-7; D may be TRBD1 or TRBD2 (5 bases each). This CDR3 contains 14 residues. Germline-derived CDR1 and CDR2 are SGHRS and YFSETQ. Trimming removed 0 bases at V and 2 bases at J, with 9 bases between. Here the CDR3 reads CASSLAGAPYEQYF. The CDR3 coding sequence is TGCGCCAGCAGCTTGGCCGGGGCCCCCTACGAGCAGTACTTC.

This clonotype was seen many times. The chain carries TRBV11-2 and TRBJ2-2; 9 bases agree with TRBD2. CDR1 and CDR2 from the germline V gene are SGHAT and FQNNGV. Unmatched junction bases numbered 9, after V lost 1 base and J lost 0 bases. This CDR3 is built from 19 residues. CDR3 in amino acids: CASSLALAGFLANTGELFF. The CDR3 nucleotides read TGTGCCAGCAGCTTAGCGCTAGCGGGGTTCCTCGCGAACACCGGGGAGCTGTTTTTT.

V usage is TRBV5-1 and J usage is TRBJ2-3; 10 nucleotides match TRBD2. Trimming at V came to 0 bases and at J to 4 bases, leaving 5 bases not matched to a gene. Germline loops: CDR1 SGHRS, CDR2 YFSETQ. The CDR3 extends over 16 amino acids. The CDR3, as DNA: TGCGCCAGCAGCTTGGGGAGCGGGGGGGCGGCAGATACGCAGTATTTT. Its protein product is CASSLGSGGAADTQYF.

This clonotype came up many times. The chain couples TRBV29-1 to TRBJ2-1; no reliable D call. CDR3 length: 12 residues. CDR1 is SQVTM, CDR2 ANQGSEA, per germline. Trimming took off 1 base at V and 8 bases at J, with 9 bases between the two ends. The CDR3, as DNA: TGCAGCGTTGAAGGTGCGTCCCATGAGCAGTTCTTC. Amino acids: CSVEGASHEQFF.

The chain joins TRBV4-2 to TRBJ2-7, with D tentatively TRBD2 (5 bases). CDR1 and CDR2 (germline): LGHNA, YNFKEQ. V dropped 5 bases and J dropped 3 bases, with 17 bases sitting between them. The CDR3 contains 15 residues. The CDR3 is CASSARVPTDYEQYF. DNA of the CDR3: TGTGCCAGCAGCGCGAGGGTTCCCACGGACTACGAGCAGTACTTC.

This clonotype was counted at least ten times. The CDR3: CASSRDSNQPQHF. CDR3 bases: TGTGCCAGCAGTAGAGATAGCAATCAGCCCCAGCATTTT. The gene calls are TRBV6-5 and TRBJ1-5; no clear D gene. Looked up from germline, CDR1 is MNHEY and CDR2 is SVGAGI. Trimming removed 5 bases at V and 0 bases at J, with 5 bases between. The CDR3 sequence is 13 residues long.

In this sample, this clonotype turned up a few times. The chain uses TRBV7-2 and TRBJ2-5; D not resolved. CDR3 size: 13 residues. The germline V gene has CDR1 SGHTA and CDR2 FQGNSA. V gave up 0 bases and J gave up 5 bases, with 7 bases separating them. The CDR3 sequence is CASSLAVRETQYF. For the CDR3, the DNA is TGTGCCAGCAGCTTAGCGGTTCGGGAGACCCAGTACTTC.